These 21 T cell receptor beta chains share one sample of origin, sequenced in a study of blood T cells in healthy people across ages. The use of a sample-barcoded 5' primer and a J-beta primer mix characterized a second PCR of roughly 6 to 12 cycles. TCRdb re-analysed the 5' RACE reads in MiXCR, keeping a single row per CDR3 protein. The sample gives hundreds of thousands of distinct CDR3 sequences, roughly 20% of which show up once; less than 25% is in the top ten. The sample taken for sequencing was blood. These receptors were collected from a man aged 70 or older in good health.

The genes are TRBV5-5 and TRBJ2-7; TRBD2 matches 8 bases. The CDR3 is made up of 16 amino acids. Germline CDR1 SGHKS, CDR2 YYEKEE (reference sequence). The J segment lost 1 base and the V segment lost 1 base, leaving 7 bases of the junction unmatched. The CDR3 region is CASSLKFTSGSYEQYV. CDR3 bases: TGTGCCAGCAGCTTGAAATTCACTAGCGGTTCCTACGAGCAGTACGTC.

The genes are TRBV29-1 and TRBJ2-7; D not resolved. Looked up from germline, CDR1 is SQVTM and CDR2 is ANQGSEA. The CDR3 totals 12 residues. Deletions cut 5 bases from V and 0 bases from J, with 8 bases between. CDR3 coding DNA: TGCAGCGTTCTGACTGGCTCCTACGAGCAGTACGTC. It translates to CSVLTGSYEQYV.

Here the CDR3 reads CSVRGRRLDNEQFF. For the CDR3, the DNA is TGCAGCGTTCGAGGGCGGCGCCTCGACAATGAGCAGTTCTTC. The rearrangement links TRBV29-1 to TRBJ2-1; D may be TRBD2 (5 bases). The CDR3 has 14 residues. Deletions cut 5 bases from V and 5 bases from J, with 16 bases between. CDR1 SQVTM and CDR2 ANQGSEA come from the germline V gene.

This clonotype was seen more than once but under ten times. The CDR3 nucleotides read TGTGCCAGCAGTGAAATCGGGTTTGTGGACGAGCAGTACGTC. It translates to CASSEIGFVDEQYV. This chain joins TRBV6-1 and TRBJ2-5; D ambiguous. Gene TRBJ2-7 matches the end of the DNA better, so the J call may be wrong. Germline-derived CDR1 and CDR2 are MNHNS and SASEGT. The CDR3 covers 14 residues.

V usage is TRBV11-2 and J usage is TRBJ2-4, with D possibly being TRBD1 (6 bases). Trimming left V 1 base short and J 0 bases short, with 10 bases between. The CDR3 is 16 amino acids. Germline CDR1 and CDR2: SGHAT and FQNNGV. This chain's CDR3 is CASSLVQGLAKNIQYF. CDR3 in DNA: TGTGCCAGCAGCTTAGTACAGGGATTAGCCAAAAACATTCAGTACTTC.

The rearrangement joins TRBV28 to TRBJ2-7; 7 nucleotides line up with TRBD2. The CDR3 is made up of 16 amino acids. Looked up from germline, CDR1 is MDHEN and CDR2 is SYDVKM. With 4 bases clipped from V and 2 bases from J, the junction kept 11 bases outside the gene matches. This CDR3 is CASSSPLGGVTYEQYF. CDR3 coding DNA: TGTGCCAGCAGTTCCCCCCTGGGGGGGGTCACCTACGAGCAGTACTTC.

This clonotype was seen a few times. V is TRBV25-1 and J is TRBJ2-7; no definite D call. This CDR3 is 13 amino acids long. CDR1 and CDR2 from the germline V gene are MGHDK and SYGVNS. The V gene lost 4 bases and the J gene lost 4 bases, with 11 bases spanning the gap. In DNA form, the CDR3 reads TGTGCCAGCAGTGCTCGAGGCGGATACGAGCAGTACTTC. Its protein is CASSARGGYEQYF.

CDR3 coding DNA: TGTGCCAGCTCCCTCGGGACAGGGAAACGAATAGTAAGGAATGAGCAGTTCTTC. Amino acids: CASSLGTGKRIVRNEQFF. V is TRBV18 and J is TRBJ2-1; 9 bases fit TRBD1. The CDR3 covers 18 residues. The V gene end was trimmed by 6 bases and the J gene end by 7 bases; junction bases not matched to a gene: 19. Germline V CDR1 and CDR2: KGHSH, LQKENI.

This clonotype was counted a few times. The chain links TRBV5-1 to TRBJ1-4; the D is unclear. Germline-derived CDR1 and CDR2 are SGHRS and YFSETQ. Trimming stripped 0 bases from V and 8 bases from J, with 8 bases between. The CDR3 is 13 residues long. The CDR3 loop is CASSLDSPEKLFF. The CDR3 region has the DNA TGCGCCAGCAGCTTGGACAGCCCCGAAAAACTGTTTTTT.

This clonotype was observed at least ten times. The chain combines TRBV12-3 or TRBV12-4 with TRBJ2-7, with D possibly being TRBD2 (6 bases). V was cut by 8 bases and J by 6 bases, with 17 bases left in between. This CDR3 has 13 residues. CDR3 sequence (DNA): TGTGCCAGCCGGCGCGGGGCTCTCCGCGAGCAGTACTTC. This codes for CASRRGALREQYF.

In this sample, this clonotype turned up a few times. The chain is built from TRBV12-3 or TRBV12-4 and TRBJ2-5; D unresolved. Trimming left V 6 bases short and J 0 bases short, with 11 bases between. The CDR3 length is 14 residues. The CDR3 coding sequence is TGTGCCAGCAGCCCCGGACCCCACCAAGAGACCCAGTACTTC. Encoded protein: CASSPGPHQETQYF.

This clonotype appeared a few times. The rearrangement uses TRBV7-3 and TRBJ2-5; D possibly corresponds to TRBD2 (5 bases). The V and J ends lost 2 bases and 2 bases respectively, with 18 bases between them. Germline loops: CDR1 SGHTA, CDR2 FQGTGA. The CDR3 totals 17 residues. The CDR3 nucleotides read TGTGCCAGCAGCTTAGCGACCGGGGTTTGGAAACAAGAGACCCAGTACTTC. As protein: CASSLATGVWKQETQYF. The full variable domain, its missing parts supplied by reference TRBV7-3 and TRBJ2-5, is GAGVSQTPSNKVTEKGKYVELRCDPISGHTALYWYRQSLGQGPEFLIYFQGTGAADDSGLPNDRFFAVRPEGSVSTLKIQRTERGDSAVYLCASSLATGVWKQETQYFGPGTRLLVL.

This clonotype was recorded a few times. The CDR3 sequence is CSARQQDSGANVLTF. As DNA, the CDR3 is TGCAGTGCTAGACAACAGGACTCTGGGGCCAACGTCCTGACTTTC. The chain combines TRBV20-1 with TRBJ2-6, with a tentative D call TRBD1 (5 bases). The germline V gene encodes CDR1 DFQATT and CDR2 SNEGSKA (reference sequence). The V end lost 2 bases, the J end lost 0 bases, and 8 bases lay between the germline ends. The CDR3 has 15 amino acids.

This clonotype was seen only a few times. The V gene is TRBV6-5, the J gene TRBJ2-7; D might be TRBD1 (6 bases). Trimming cost V 2 bases and J 0 bases, with 14 bases left between them. Germline assignment: CDR1 MNHEY and CDR2 SVGAGI. The CDR3 sequence is 16 residues long. The CDR3 coding sequence is TGTGCCAGCAGTTACACAGGGTTAGGGAACTCCTACGAGCAGTACTTC. Residues: CASSYTGLGNSYEQYF.

This clonotype was seen more than once but under ten times. The chain has TRBV18 and TRBJ1-4; maybe TRBD1 (5 bases). CDR3 size: 12 residues. CDR1 and CDR2 (germline): KGHSH, LQKENI. Between the trimmed V and J ends, which lost 3 bases and 9 bases, there was a span of 8 bases. This CDR3 is CASSPGTQKLFF. The CDR3 DNA reads TGTGCCAGCTCACCGGGGACCCAAAAACTGTTTTTT.

This clonotype was observed many times. The genes are TRBV6-2 or TRBV6-3 and TRBJ1-2, with 12 nucleotides matching TRBD1. V lost 5 bases and J lost 6; bases outside the gene matches: 7. Germline-derived CDR1 and CDR2 are MNHEY and SVGEGT. This CDR3 has 15 residues. DNA for the CDR3: TGTGCCAGCAGTCCTCCGGGACAGGGGGCGGATGGCTACACCTTC. Amino acids: CASSPPGQGADGYTF.

This clonotype was found a few times. The chain combines TRBV24-1 with TRBJ2-5; unclear D gene. The J call may be incorrect, as the DNA end agrees better with TRBJ2-7. This CDR3 is 13 amino acids long. Germline V lookup: CDR1 KGHDR, CDR2 SFDVKD. The CDR3 is CATSDLSIYEQYF. The CDR3, as DNA: TGTGCCACCAGTGATTTGTCTATCTACGAGCAGTACTTC.

This clonotype was seen a few times. The DNA for the CDR3 is TGTGCCAGCAGAAAGGACAGGGGGGGCTATGGCTACACCTTC. Amino acids: CASRKDRGGYGYTF. The chain joins TRBV12-3 or TRBV12-4 to TRBJ1-2; the match to TRBD1 covers 10 bases. The CDR3 loop spans 14 amino acids. V was clipped by 6 bases and J by 4 bases; unmatched bases: 5.

This clonotype was seen a single time. The V gene is TRBV11-2, the J gene TRBJ2-5; 9 bases are a match to TRBD2. J was trimmed by 2 bases and V by 5 bases; bases with no gene match: 9. CDR3 length: 16 amino acids. The germline V gene has CDR1 SGHAT and CDR2 FQNNGV. The CDR3 sequence: CASSPLAGPGQETQYF. The CDR3 DNA sequence: TGTGCCAGCAGCCCTCTAGCGGGGCCAGGACAAGAGACCCAGTACTTC. Complete variable domain (other parts from reference TRBV11-2 and TRBJ2-5): EAGVAQSPRYKIIEKRQSVAFWCNPISGHATLYWYQQILGQGPKLLIQFQNNGVVDDSQLPKDRFSAERLKGVDSTLKIQPAKLEDSAVYLCASSPLAGPGQETQYFGPGTRLLVL.

The rearrangement links TRBV6-6 to TRBJ1-1; D ambiguous. V was clipped by 7 bases and J by 3 bases, with 12 bases between them. Germline V CDR1 and CDR2: MNHNY, SVGAGI (reference sequence). The CDR3 is 13 amino acids. CDR3 DNA sequence: TGTGCCAGCAAAGGTCGCGAGGACACTGAAGCTTTCTTT. This sequence encodes CASKGREDTEAFF.

The rearrangement joins TRBV20-1 to TRBJ2-5; a possible D gene is TRBD2 (7 bases). The V end was cut by 3 bases, the J end by 4 bases, with 12 bases between. There are 13 residues in the CDR3. Germline CDR1 is DFQATT and CDR2 is SNEGSKA (reference sequence). CDR3 coding DNA: TGCAGTGCTAGTTGGGGGGGGCGAGAGACCCAGTACTTC. Protein sequence: CSASWGGRETQYF.